The clone carrying this TCR beta chain was found once. The data were taken from a study of blood T cell repertoires in COVID-19. Study information: Samples taken during acute and convalescent COVID-19 were collected in the United States, Italy and Spain.

The CDR3 has 12 amino acids. Losses at the gene ends were 10 bases for V and 5 bases for J; bases not matched to a gene: 2. CDR1 is MNHEY and CDR2 is SMNVEV in the germline V gene (reference sequence). Produced via immunoSEQ multiplex PCR; TCRdb's table is partial and in-frame only. This sample has roughly 330,000 clones; 87% occur once, and the top ten carry approximately 6%. In terms of age and location, participants ranged from roughly 18 to 100 years and lived in about two dozen US areas. Each participant's cohort was designated according to participant-reported clinical history. Before being deemed recovered, Cohort 3 donors had two negative PCRs, clearance, or symptom resolution.

The sample comprised PBMCs or T cells enriched from blood (not recorded which). The TCR originated in a woman aged 25-40 years who had recovered from COVID-19. The chain combines TRBV27 with TRBJ2-3; 11 bases are shared with TRBD2. The CDR3 DNA is TGTGCCATCGGGACTAGCGGAGATACGCAGTATTTT. Translating it yields CAIGTSGDTQYF.